Listed here is a single T cell receptor beta chain. The antigen remains unidentified. The CDR3 consists of 14 residues. Germline CDR1 reads SQVTM; CDR2 reads ANQGSEA. V was shortened by 1 base and J by 4 bases, with 13 bases between the two germline ends. This record belongs to a study of T cells in localized non-small cell lung cancer. General study points: A median of 57 of the top 100 tumor clones appeared in adjacent lung, which was paired and uninvolved. Heterogeneity stays possible, as sequencing covered only one tumor region. Greater blood T cell density accompanied longer overall survival. Uninvolved adjacent lung had more T cell clonality than any other tissue, topping tumor.

Profiled with immunoSEQ multiplex PCR; TCRdb holds only in-frame clones, not every one. The table includes about 17,000 clones, 80% to 90% detected once. The chain combines TRBV29-1 with TRBJ1-1; D gene ambiguous. Source: peripheral blood, taken before any cancer treatment. This receptor was identified in a male donor at least 60 years old with stage III lung adenocarcinoma. The CDR3 DNA sequence: TGCAGCGTTGAAGGAAAGCCCGGACTCACTGAAGCTTTCTTT. It yields the protein CSVEGKPGLTEAFF. The full variable domain, completed using reference TRBV29-1 and TRBJ1-1, is SAVISQKPSRDICQRGTSLTIQCQVDSQVTMMFWYRQQPGQSLTLIATANQGSEATYESGFVIDKFPISRPNLTFSTLTVSNMSPEDSSIYLCSVEGKPGLTEAFFGQGTRLTVV.